This paragraph reports one T cell receptor beta chain. As yet, its antigen is unknown. The study ran its PCR with 60 Vbeta and 13 Jbeta primers. The assay was immunoSEQ multiplex PCR, and TCRdb's table has in-frame clones only and misses some. The sample has about 160,000 clones; about three quarters are singletons. CDR3 length equals 15 residues. V gave up 3 bases and J gave up 2 bases; unmatched junction bases: 2. In germline, CDR1 is MGHRA, CDR2 YSYEKL. This specimen belongs to a study of cytomegalovirus exposure and HLA in healthy donors. General study findings and limits: As a later analysis revealed, the rate of TCR association differed by HLA locus, with DRB1 most and HLA-C fewest. Roughly uniform sequencing depth across donors was assumed, possibly incorrectly. Sequences of the TCR beta chain were said to predict the HLA-A and HLA-B alleles of most subjects accurately.

This chain joins TRBV4-1 and TRBJ2-5, with 11 nucleotides matching TRBD2. The receptor was derived from a female donor in good health and CMV-seronegative. Sequenced sample: PBMCs. CDR3 DNA sequence: TGCGCCAGCAGCCATACTAGCGGGAGTCAAGAGACCCAGTACTTC. Amino acid sequence: CASSHTSGSQETQYF.